Listed here are 32 T cell receptor beta chains from one sample, sequenced in a study of cytomegalovirus exposure and HLA in healthy donors. Vbeta (60) and Jbeta (13) primers were used in the PCR. Some clones are missing from TCRdb's copy, which holds only in-frame ones; the method was immunoSEQ multiplex PCR. The sample lists under 110,000 clones, around three quarters occurring once. The sample taken for sequencing was PBMCs. The receptors here all came from a man aged 40-50 years in good health and CMV-seronegative.

This clone was counted a single time. V usage is TRBV5-1 and J usage is TRBJ2-3, with D maybe TRBD2 (6 bases). CDR1 and CDR2 (germline): SGHRS, YFSETQ. V lost 4 bases and J 7 bases, leaving 22 bases between the germline ends. This CDR3 contains 16 residues. CDR3 region: CASSGASWGGEYTQYF. The DNA for the CDR3 is TGCGCCAGCAGCGGAGCTTCCTGGGGCGGGGAATATACGCAGTATTTT.

DNA of the CDR3: TGCAGCGTCGAGACCGGGACAGGGGTCGGCTACACCTTC. It specifies CSVETGTGVGYTF. J is TRBJ1-2 and V is TRBV29-1; TRBD1 matches at 10 bases. V lost 6 bases and J lost 8; bases outside the gene matches: 9. Germline-derived CDR1 and CDR2 are SQVTM and ANQGSEA. There are 13 residues in the CDR3.

This sequence joins TRBV7-3 and TRBJ1-1, with TRBD1 matching 10 bases. This CDR3 has 15 amino acids. The V and J ends lost 3 bases and 1 base, in that order; junction bases with no gene match: 2. Germline CDR1 SGHTA, CDR2 FQGTGA. The CDR3 spells CASSLGQGQNTEAFF. The CDR3, as DNA: TGTGCCAGCAGCTTGGGACAGGGGCAGAACACTGAAGCTTTCTTT.

This clone was counted only a few times. This rearrangement joins TRBV19 to TRBJ1-2; tentatively, D is TRBD1 (6 bases). The CDR3 has 16 amino acids. The V end lost 7 bases, the J end lost 1 base, and 19 bases lay between the germline ends. Germline V CDR1 and CDR2: LNHDA, SQIVND (reference sequence). CDR3 sequence reads: CASTRDRNEVNYGYTF. CDR3 DNA sequence: TGTGCCAGTACGAGAGACAGGAATGAAGTTAACTATGGCTACACCTTC.

The chain uses TRBV5-4 and TRBJ2-4; possibly TRBD1 for D (5 bases). Trimming removed 0 bases at V and 8 bases at J, with 15 bases between. Germline V lookup: CDR1 SGHNT, CDR2 YYREEE (reference sequence). This CDR3 is built from 15 residues. The CDR3 DNA reads as TGTGCCAGCAGCTTGGATGCCTCCTCAGGGTACATTCAGTACTTC. Amino acids: CASSLDASSGYIQYF.

V is TRBV2 and J is TRBJ2-5; 8 nucleotides match TRBD2. The CDR3 covers 16 residues. In germline, CDR1 is SNHLY, CDR2 FYNNEI. Trimming cost V 1 base and J 5 bases; bases outside gene matches: 9. The CDR3 sequence is CASSEERAGGTETQYF. Here the CDR3 DNA reads TGTGCCAGCAGTGAAGAGAGGGCGGGGGGAACGGAGACCCAGTACTTC.

The chain uses TRBV29-1 and TRBJ1-2; TRBD1 aligns across 9 bases. The CDR3 consists of 12 residues. V dropped 4 bases and J dropped 6; count of bases not matched to a gene: 3. The germline CDR1 and CDR2 sequences are SQVTM and ANQGSEA. The CDR3: CSVAGTGNGYTF. The CDR3 region has the DNA TGCAGCGTTGCCGGGACAGGGAATGGCTACACCTTC.

The rearrangement uses TRBV19 and TRBJ2-3; 8 bases are a match to TRBD2. The germline CDR1 and CDR2 sequences are LNHDA and SQIVND (reference sequence). The CDR3 spans 14 residues. The ends lost 9 bases at V and 0 bases at J; junction bases unmatched: 5. CDR3 in amino acids: CASFPGGSTDTQYF. The CDR3 nucleotides read TGTGCCAGCTTTCCGGGGGGGAGCACAGATACGCAGTATTTT.

Comments on this clone: The junction departs from the called germline gene at one end, perhaps through a read error. In the same sample, other DNA sequences code for this CDR3. V and J are TRBV11-2 and TRBJ1-6; D is possibly TRBD1 (5 bases). Germline V gene lookup returns CDR1 SGHAT and CDR2 FQNNGV. The CDR3 is made up of 15 amino acids. The CDR3 sequence: CASSRRDGGNSPLHF. The CDR3 nucleotides are TGTGCCAGCAGCCGACGGGACGGGGGTAATTCCCCCCTCCACTTT.

The chain is built from TRBV28 and TRBJ2-5; 8 bases match TRBD1. Unmatched junction bases numbered 6, after V lost 10 bases and J lost 5 bases. From germline, CDR1 is MDHEN and CDR2 SYDVKM. The CDR3 runs to 12 residues. The CDR3 is CATRTGRETQYF. DNA for the CDR3: TGTGCCACCAGGACAGGGAGGGAGACCCAGTACTTC.

The V and J genes are TRBV2 and TRBJ1-1; 9 bases are a match to TRBD1. CDR1 is SNHLY and CDR2 is FYNNEI in the germline V gene. V was pared by 11 bases and J by 1 base, with 14 bases of the junction left unmatched. The CDR3 contains 16 residues. CDR3 nucleotides: TGTGCCCCCCGGCCCCGGACAGGGGCCGGGAACACTGAAGCTTTCTTT. This gives the protein CAPRPRTGAGNTEAFF.

The rearrangement joins TRBV5-1 to TRBJ2-3; D not certain. The CDR3 has 14 amino acids. CDR1 and CDR2 from the germline V gene are SGHRS and YFSETQ. Trimming removed 5 bases from V and 5 bases from J, with 15 bases in between. Here the CDR3 DNA reads TGCGCCAGCAGTTTGAGGCGGCGAGGAGATACGCAGTATTTT. It encodes CASSLRRRGDTQYF.

This clone came up a few times. The chain employs TRBV7-2 and TRBJ1-5; maybe TRBD1 (6 bases). Per the germline V gene, CDR1 is SGHTA and CDR2 is FQGNSA. The V and J ends lost 5 bases and 2 bases respectively, with 10 bases between them. The CDR3 covers 14 residues. In nucleotides, the CDR3 is TGTGCCAGCAGCCCTCACAGGGGCAATCAGCCCCAGCATTTT. It translates to CASSPHRGNQPQHF.

The rearrangement uses TRBV10-2 and TRBJ1-1, with D uncertain. V was shortened by 6 bases and J by 1 base, with 9 bases between the two germline ends. The CDR3 spans 13 residues. Germline CDR1 and CDR2: WSHSY and SAAADI. The CDR3 loop is CASRRLGNTEAFF. CDR3 nucleotide sequence: TGCGCCAGCAGAAGACTGGGGAACACTGAAGCTTTCTTT.

This sequence joins TRBV4-1 and TRBJ2-1, with 10 bases aligning to TRBD2. The V gene's germline CDR1 is MGHRA and CDR2 YSYEKL. The CDR3 runs to 15 residues. With V trimmed by 0 bases and J by 8 bases, 4 bases remained unmatched. The CDR3 loop reads CASSQDGLAGDEQFF. The DNA for the CDR3 is TGCGCCAGCAGCCAAGATGGTCTAGCGGGGGATGAGCAGTTCTTC.

V and J are TRBV5-1 and TRBJ1-6, with a tentative D call TRBD1 (5 bases). V lost 4 bases, J lost 10 bases, and 21 bases lay in between. CDR1 and CDR2 (germline): SGHRS, YFSETQ. The CDR3 sequence is 16 residues long. The CDR3 is CASSLLTSGKGSPLHF. CDR3 DNA: TGCGCCAGCAGCCTATTAACTTCAGGGAAGGGATCACCCCTCCACTTT.

The rearrangement joins TRBV6-5 to TRBJ1-1; D possibly corresponds to TRBD1 (6 bases). This CDR3 has 14 amino acids. Germline assignment: CDR1 MNHEY and CDR2 SVGAGI. Between the trimmed V and J ends, which lost 0 bases and 7 bases, there was a span of 12 bases. CDR3 protein: CASSYSGGRGEAFF. In DNA form, the CDR3 reads TGTGCCAGCAGTTACTCAGGGGGTAGGGGTGAAGCTTTCTTT.

CDR3 bases: TGTGCCAGCAGCTTAGGGACTAGCCGTGAGCAGTTCTTC. Translation: CASSLGTSREQFF. The chain employs TRBV7-9 and TRBJ2-1; 8 bases align to TRBD2. V gave up 1 base and J gave up 9 bases; unmatched junction bases: 2. This CDR3 has 13 amino acids. Germline CDR1 is SEHNR and CDR2 is FQNEAQ (reference sequence). The full variable domain, completed using reference TRBV7-9 and TRBJ2-1, is DTGVSQNPRHKITKRGQNVTFRCDPISEHNRLYWYRQTLGQGPEFLTYFQNEAQLEKSRLLSDRFSAERPKGSFSTLEIQRTEQGDSAMYLCASSLGTSREQFFGPGTRLTVL.

The chain uses TRBV5-1 and TRBJ1-3; D ambiguous. The V gene lost 6 bases and the J gene lost 0 bases, with 10 bases spanning the gap. CDR3 size: 14 residues. Germline CDR1 SGHRS, CDR2 YFSETQ. The chain's CDR3 is CASTLSPSGNTIYF. The CDR3 DNA follows: TGCGCCAGCACCCTTTCCCCCTCTGGAAACACCATATATTTT.

The chain carries TRBV5-1 and TRBJ2-3; 11 positions match TRBD2. The V and J ends lost 2 bases and 5 bases, in that order; junction bases with no gene match: 10. This CDR3 comprises 17 residues. Germline V gene data show CDR1 as SGHRS and CDR2 as YFSETQ. CDR3 sequence: CASSFLTSGGSKDTQYF. The CDR3 region has the DNA TGCGCCAGCAGCTTTTTAACTAGCGGGGGTTCAAAAGATACGCAGTATTTT.

J is TRBJ2-3 and V is TRBV2; 8 nucleotides agree with TRBD2. Germline V lookup: CDR1 SNHLY, CDR2 FYNNEI. The CDR3 runs 16 residues. V dropped 2 bases and J dropped 2; count of bases not matched to a gene: 6. The CDR3: CASSETPGGHTDTQYF. In nucleotides, the CDR3 is TGTGCCAGCAGTGAAACCCCGGGGGGGCACACAGATACGCAGTATTTT. The variable domain in full, completed from reference TRBV2 and TRBJ2-3, reads EPEVTQTPSHQVTQMGQEVILRCVPISNHLYFYWYRQILGQKVEFLVSFYNNEISEKSEIFDDQFSVERPDGSNFTLKIRSTKLEDSAMYFCASSETPGGHTDTQYFGPGTRLTVL.

This chain joins TRBV7-9 and TRBJ2-1; a weak D match, TRBD2 (6 bases). The germline CDR1 and CDR2 sequences are SEHNR and FQNEAQ (reference sequence). Deletions cut 5 bases from V and 8 bases from J, with 16 bases between. The CDR3 totals 14 residues. The CDR3 spells CASSTSGPSDEQFF. In DNA form, the CDR3 reads TGTGCCAGCAGCACGAGCGGGCCATCGGATGAGCAGTTCTTC.

The chain recombines TRBV29-1 with TRBJ1-2, with D possibly TRBD1 on 6 matching bases. The germline V and J ends were trimmed by 6 bases and 6 bases, with 11 bases remaining between them. CDR3 length: 11 amino acids. Germline CDR1 is SQVTM and CDR2 is ANQGSEA. The CDR3 DNA reads TGCAGCGTCCAGGACAGTGATGGCTACACCTTC. Amino acids: CSVQDSDGYTF.

J is TRBJ1-4 and V is TRBV7-2; D is ambiguous. The CDR3 contains 15 residues. CDR1 and CDR2 (germline): SGHTA, FQGNSA. The ends were cut back, 5 bases at V and 0 bases at J, with 10 bases in the middle. CDR3 residues: CASSARPATNEKLFF. The CDR3 DNA sequence: TGTGCCAGCAGCGCGCGGCCCGCAACTAATGAAAAACTGTTTTTT.

The rearrangement joins TRBV2 to TRBJ2-3; 11 nucleotides align to TRBD2. Germline CDR1 SNHLY, CDR2 FYNNEI. After removal of 4 bases from V and 0 bases from J, the junction contained 3 bases not matched to a gene. CDR3 size: 16 residues. CDR3 bases: TGTGCCAGCAGTGGCGGGACTAGCGGAAGCACAGATACGCAGTATTTT. It encodes CASSGGTSGSTDTQYF. Combining the CDR3 with reference TRBV2 and TRBJ2-3 gives the whole variable domain EPEVTQTPSHQVTQMGQEVILRCVPISNHLYFYWYRQILGQKVEFLVSFYNNEISEKSEIFDDQFSVERPDGSNFTLKIRSTKLEDSAMYFCASSGGTSGSTDTQYFGPGTRLTVL.

The chain couples TRBV7-6 to TRBJ1-4; D is possibly TRBD1 (5 bases). The CDR3 is made up of 14 amino acids. The V and J ends lost 2 bases and 7 bases respectively, with 11 bases between them. CDR1 is SGHVS and CDR2 is FNYEAQ in the germline V gene. CDR3 region: CASSLRSGFEKLFF. CDR3 bases: TGTGCCAGCAGCTTAAGGTCAGGGTTTGAAAAACTGTTTTTT.

The gene calls are TRBV7-9 and TRBJ2-1; 10 bases are shared with TRBD1. Trimming cost V 5 bases and J 7 bases; bases outside gene matches: 8. The germline V gene encodes CDR1 SEHNR and CDR2 FQNEAQ (reference sequence). This CDR3 region has 15 residues. CDR3 in amino acids: CASSLGQGEGNEQFF. The CDR3 DNA sequence: TGTGCCAGCAGCCTCGGACAGGGGGAGGGAAATGAGCAGTTCTTC.

This rearrangement joins TRBV30 to TRBJ1-4; 8 bases fit TRBD1. The CDR3 runs 17 residues. Trimming removed 3 bases from V and 8 bases from J; junction bases left unmatched: 17. Looked up from germline, CDR1 is GTSNPN and CDR2 is SVGIG (reference sequence). CDR3 bases: TGTGCCTGGAGCGAAAGGAGGGGAGGGGACAGGCGCGAAAAACTGTTTTTT. Translated, it gives CAWSERRGGDRREKLFF.

This clone was detected once. The chain employs TRBV7-3 and TRBJ1-1; D is uncertain. The V and J ends lost 4 bases and 10 bases respectively, with 16 bases between them. Germline assignment: CDR1 SGHTA and CDR2 FQGTGA. This CDR3 spans 13 amino acids. The CDR3 coding sequence is TGTGCCAGCAGCTCGGGGAATGGCAGACGAGCTTTCTTT. Translated, it gives CASSSGNGRRAFF.

This clone was found a few times. The chain couples TRBV5-4 to TRBJ2-3; tentative D call: TRBD2 (6 bases). Germline CDR1 reads SGHNT; CDR2 reads YYREEE (reference sequence). The ends were cut back, 5 bases at V and 4 bases at J, with 17 bases in the middle. CDR3 size: 15 residues. The CDR3 here is CASRSLKGGSDTQYF. Written as DNA, the CDR3 is TGTGCCAGCAGATCCCTGAAGGGAGGTTCAGATACGCAGTATTTT.

V gene TRBV18 combines with J gene TRBJ1-5; a weak D match, TRBD1 (5 bases). This CDR3 is 15 amino acids long. From germline, CDR1 is KGHSH and CDR2 LQKENI. V was clipped by 3 bases and J by 4 bases, with 13 bases between them. CDR3 protein: CASSPEGRPNQPQHF. CDR3 nucleotides: TGTGCCAGCTCACCGGAGGGACGGCCTAATCAGCCCCAGCATTTT.

CDR3 sequence: CASNTAGGSTDTQYF. The DNA of the CDR3 is TGTGCCAGCAACACCGCGGGGGGGAGCACAGATACGCAGTATTTT. V and J are TRBV7-2 and TRBJ2-3, with TRBD2 matching 9 bases. Germline assignment: CDR1 SGHTA and CDR2 FQGNSA. The J segment lost 0 bases and the V segment lost 7 bases, leaving 5 bases of the junction unmatched. This CDR3 is built from 15 residues.